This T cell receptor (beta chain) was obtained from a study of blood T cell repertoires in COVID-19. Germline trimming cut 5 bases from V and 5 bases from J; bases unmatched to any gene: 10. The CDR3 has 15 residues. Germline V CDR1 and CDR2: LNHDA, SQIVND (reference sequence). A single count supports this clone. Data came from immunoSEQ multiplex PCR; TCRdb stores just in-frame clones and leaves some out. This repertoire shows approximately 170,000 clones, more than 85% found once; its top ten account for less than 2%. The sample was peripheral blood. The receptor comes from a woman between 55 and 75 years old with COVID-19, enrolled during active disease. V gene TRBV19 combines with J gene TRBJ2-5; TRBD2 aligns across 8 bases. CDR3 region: CASSVNAGGRETQYF. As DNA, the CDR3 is TGTGCCAGTAGTGTGAATGCGGGAGGTAGGGAGACCCAGTACTTC.